Each of the 27 T cell receptor beta chains below was sequenced from the same sample in a study of blood T cells in healthy people across ages. Next came a second PCR, run for about 7 to 12 cycles, which used a sample-barcoded 5' primer along with a J-beta primer mix. One entry per CDR3 protein results from TCRdb running MiXCR on the 5' RACE reads. The sample consists of 1.5 million to 2 million distinct CDR3 sequences, around 50% of them appearing once. The specimen was blood. Receptors were obtained from a middle-aged woman in good health.

The chain employs TRBV20-1 and TRBJ1-1, with 11 bases matching TRBD1. Germline V lookup: CDR1 DFQATT, CDR2 SNEGSKA (reference sequence). This CDR3 spans 12 amino acids. The CDR3 region has the DNA TGCAGGGGACAGGGGGTGAACACTGAAGCTTTCTTT. As protein: CRGQGVNTEAFF.

The J gene is TRBJ1-2, the V gene TRBV6-5; no clear D. Trimming left V 2 bases short and J 8 bases short, with 15 bases between. Germline V gene sequence: CDR1 MNHEY, CDR2 SVGAGI. The CDR3 contains 14 residues. CDR3 sequence (DNA): TGTGCCAGCAGTTACCTCCCGACTTTAGACGGCTACACCTTC. The encoded protein is CASSYLPTLDGYTF.

This clonotype was picked up a small number of times. In DNA form, the CDR3 reads TGTGCCACCAGTGACCCACCGTCAGATACGCAGTATTTT. Protein sequence: CATSDPPSDTQYF. The chain uses TRBV24-1 and TRBJ2-3, with D hard to call. V lost 4 bases and J lost 4, with 8 bases in between. Germline lookup yields CDR1 KGHDR and CDR2 SFDVKD. The CDR3 runs 13 residues.

This clonotype was recorded many times. The chain has TRBV20-1 and TRBJ2-4, with D maybe TRBD1 (5 bases). The V end was cut by 6 bases, the J end by 0 bases, with 15 bases between. The germline gives CDR1 DFQATT, CDR2 SNEGSKA (reference sequence). The CDR3 consists of 15 residues. DNA for the CDR3: TGCAGTGCCACAACAGGAAGACTAGCCAAAAACATTCAGTACTTC. It codes for CSATTGRLAKNIQYF.

The genes are TRBV29-1 and TRBJ2-1, with D uncertain. CDR3 size: 14 residues. Trimming stripped 4 bases from V and 0 bases from J, with 10 bases between. Per the germline V gene, CDR1 is SQVTM and CDR2 is ANQGSEA. The CDR3 sequence: CSVVRLNSYNEQFF. The CDR3 nucleotides read TGCAGCGTTGTACGGCTTAACTCCTACAATGAGCAGTTCTTC.

CDR3 region: CATSDWKQGFHNEQFF. For the CDR3, the DNA is TGTGCCACCAGTGATTGGAAACAGGGGTTCCACAATGAGCAGTTCTTC. This chain connects TRBV24-1 to TRBJ2-1; 7 nucleotides match TRBD1. The CDR3 covers 16 residues. V trimming: 2 bases; J trimming: 5 bases; junction bases outside the gene matches: 8. Germline values: CDR1 KGHDR, CDR2 SFDVKD.

This clonotype was observed a handful of times. The chain recombines TRBV13 with TRBJ2-4, with a tentative D call TRBD2 (7 bases). Looked up from germline, CDR1 is PRHDT and CDR2 is FYEKMQ (reference sequence). This CDR3 has 17 amino acids. Between the trimmed V and J ends, which lost 6 bases and 2 bases, there was a span of 20 bases. The DNA of the CDR3 is TGTGCCAGCAGTCCGGGGGGCCTAGCGGACACCAAAAACATTCAGTACTTC. Its translation: CASSPGGLADTKNIQYF.

The rearrangement uses TRBV3-1 and TRBJ1-5; TRBD1 agrees at 9 bases. Trimming took 6 bases from V and 4 from J; bases not matched to a gene: 7. This CDR3 spans 15 amino acids. Germline V gene data show CDR1 as LGHDT and CDR2 as YNNKEL (reference sequence). This chain's CDR3 is CASSTGGSRNQPQHF. The CDR3 DNA is TGTGCCAGCAGTACAGGGGGCTCTCGGAATCAGCCCCAGCATTTT.

This rearrangement joins TRBV5-1 to TRBJ2-1; a weak D match, TRBD1 (6 bases). Germline V gene sequence: CDR1 SGHRS, CDR2 YFSETQ. The CDR3 length is 16 residues. Trimming removed 1 base at V and 3 bases at J, with 14 bases between. In DNA, the CDR3 is TGCGCCAGCAGCTTGCCTCGGACAGCAGACTACAATGAGCAGTTCTTC. Protein sequence: CASSLPRTADYNEQFF.

This clonotype occurred a few times. The CDR3 DNA reads as TGTGCCAGCAGTTCGACTAGCGGAACGACAGATACGCAGTATTTT. Amino acid sequence: CASSSTSGTTDTQYF. The chain has TRBV6-6 and TRBJ2-3; 9 positions agree with TRBD2. The CDR3 is made up of 15 amino acids. CDR1 MNHNY and CDR2 SVGAGI come from the germline V gene (reference sequence). Unmatched junction bases numbered 5, after V lost 4 bases and J lost 3 bases.

The V gene is TRBV5-1, the J gene TRBJ2-7; 8 bases map to TRBD1. CDR1 and CDR2 from the germline V gene are SGHRS and YFSETQ. V trimming: 4 bases; J trimming: 6 bases; junction bases outside the gene matches: 12. The CDR3 length is 15 residues. Here the CDR3 reads CASSAAGQGLGEQYF. The CDR3 DNA sequence: TGCGCCAGCAGCGCCGCAGGACAGGGTTTGGGCGAGCAGTACTTC.

This clonotype was counted a few times. The chain joins TRBV12-3 or TRBV12-4 to TRBJ1-6, with 10 nucleotides matching TRBD1. This CDR3 region has 15 residues. Trimming removed 5 bases from V and 9 bases from J; junction bases left unmatched: 7. For the CDR3, the DNA is TGTGCCAGCAGTGAAGGGACAGGGGCATTTTCACCCCTCCACTTT. The encoded protein is CASSEGTGAFSPLHF.

The gene calls are TRBV28 and TRBJ2-7; D is possibly TRBD1 or TRBD2 (5 bases each). V dropped 5 bases and J dropped 6 bases, with 17 bases sitting between them. CDR1 is MDHEN and CDR2 is SYDVKM in the germline V gene. This CDR3 comprises 14 residues. CDR3: CASSLALPRGEQYF. The CDR3 DNA reads as TGTGCCAGCAGTCTGGCCCTCCCGAGGGGCGAGCAGTACTTC.

This rearrangement joins TRBV27 to TRBJ1-2, with TRBD1 as a possible D gene (5 bases). From germline, CDR1 is MNHEY and CDR2 SMNVEV (reference sequence). V lost 8 bases and J 8 bases, leaving 21 bases between the germline ends. The CDR3 is 14 amino acids. In nucleotides, the CDR3 is TGTGCCAGCGGCGGGGGGGACTTAACTATCGGCTACACCTTC. This translates into CASGGGDLTIGYTF.

The rearrangement uses TRBV20-1 and TRBJ2-1, with D maybe TRBD1 (5 bases). Germline CDR1 DFQATT, CDR2 SNEGSKA (reference sequence). This CDR3 region has 14 residues. The V gene lost 6 bases and the J gene lost 3 bases, with 15 bases spanning the gap. CDR3 residues: CSALLIQDYNEQFF. The CDR3 bases are TGCAGTGCACTACTCATACAGGACTACAATGAGCAGTTCTTC.

This sequence joins TRBV2 and TRBJ1-1; no clear D. Germline lookup yields CDR1 SNHLY and CDR2 FYNNEI. The CDR3 is 13 residues long. The V end lost 9 bases, the J end lost 7 bases, and 18 bases lay between the germline ends. CDR3 sequence reads: CASNPTLVGEAFF. The CDR3 nucleotides read TGTGCCAGTAATCCAACCCTGGTGGGTGAAGCTTTCTTT.

This chain joins TRBV5-1 and TRBJ1-2; D not resolved. V was pared by 2 bases and J by 0 bases, with 14 bases between. CDR1 is SGHRS and CDR2 is YFSETQ in the germline V gene. The CDR3 has 16 residues. The CDR3 loop is CASSLGGPPANYGYTF. The CDR3 DNA is TGCGCCAGCAGCTTAGGTGGCCCGCCAGCTAACTATGGCTACACCTTC.

This clonotype was seen more than once but under ten times. This sequence joins TRBV7-6 and TRBJ2-3, with 8 positions matching TRBD2. V trimming: 1 base; J trimming: 8 bases; junction bases outside the gene matches: 8. The CDR3 has 15 residues. The germline gives CDR1 SGHVS, CDR2 FNYEAQ. The CDR3 DNA reads TGTGCCAGCAGCTTAGGGCCGCGGGGGGTCTCTACGCAGTATTTT. It is translated as CASSLGPRGVSTQYF.

For this clonotype: The junction shows a germline mismatch at one end, possibly a read error. J is TRBJ2-2 and V is TRBV6-5, with TRBD1 matching 7 bases. Per the germline V gene, CDR1 is MNHEY and CDR2 is SVGAGI. The CDR3 spans 16 residues. This chain's CDR3 is CASSSWDSLNTGELFF. The CDR3, as DNA: TGTGCCAGCAGTAGTTGGGACAGCCTAAACACCGGGGAGTTGTTTTTT.

This clonotype was picked up a small number of times. The V and J genes are TRBV5-1 and TRBJ2-5, with 7 positions matching TRBD2. The J segment lost 4 bases and the V segment lost 5 bases, leaving 11 bases of the junction unmatched. The CDR3 has 15 amino acids. From germline, CDR1 is SGHRS and CDR2 YFSETQ. The CDR3 protein is CASRSGGGKVETQYF. The CDR3 nucleotides read TGCGCCAGCAGATCAGGCGGGGGAAAGGTAGAGACCCAGTACTTC.

The sample holds one count of this clonotype. One end of the junction varies from germline; a read error may be responsible. This chain uses TRBV10-3 with TRBJ2-4, with 12 bases identical to TRBD1. The DNA matches TRBJ2-7 better at its end, which makes the J call doubtful. The CDR3 has 15 amino acids. In germline, CDR1 is ENHRY, CDR2 SYGVKD. The chain's CDR3 is CATSESGTGGNEQYF. The CDR3, as DNA: TGTGCCACCAGTGAGTCTGGGACAGGGGGCAACGAGCAGTACTTC.

This clonotype was seen a handful of times. The rearrangement uses TRBV6-2 or TRBV6-3 and TRBJ2-7; D remains ambiguous. The V end lost 2 bases, the J end lost 0 bases, and 11 bases lay between the germline ends. This CDR3 region has 15 residues. Germline CDR1 is MNHEY and CDR2 is SVGEGT. The CDR3 nucleotides read TGTGCCAGCAGTTACGTGGGGTTGAGCTCCTACGAGCAGTACTTC. This gives the protein CASSYVGLSSYEQYF.

This clonotype occurred once. The CDR3 DNA reads TGTGCCAGCCAGGGGACTAGTAACACCGGGGAGCTGTTTTTT. Translating it yields CASQGTSNTGELFF. This chain connects TRBV7-2 to TRBJ2-2; 8 bases are shared with TRBD2. The CDR3 runs to 14 residues. V was clipped by 8 bases and J by 2 bases; unmatched bases: 4. The germline V gene encodes CDR1 SGHTA and CDR2 FQGNSA.

The chain employs TRBV12-3 or TRBV12-4 and TRBJ1-1, with D unresolved. The CDR3 runs 16 residues. Trimming removed 9 bases from V and 2 bases from J, with 22 bases in between. The CDR3 DNA is TGTGCCAGTCACAGTATTCCGGCGGGCAGTAACACTGAAGCTTTCTTT. This sequence encodes CASHSIPAGSNTEAFF.

This sequence joins TRBV6-2 or TRBV6-3 and TRBJ1-2; 8 bases align to TRBD1. The length of the CDR3 is 15 residues. The germline V gene has CDR1 MNHEY and CDR2 SVGEGT. With V trimmed by 5 bases and J by 4 bases, 9 bases remained unmatched. DNA for the CDR3: TGTGCCAGCAGTCCCTCCGGACAGGGCGCCTATGGCTACACCTTC. Translation gives CASSPSGQGAYGYTF.

The CDR3 protein is CASSKRPTIKSIEAFF. In DNA form, the CDR3 reads TGTGCCAGCAGCAAAAGGCCCACAATTAAGTCGATTGAAGCTTTCTTT. The chain has TRBV21-1 and TRBJ1-1. TRBV21-1 is termed a pseudogene. This CDR3 comprises 16 residues.

This clonotype came up a few times. The chain carries TRBV20-1 and TRBJ2-4; D is tentatively TRBD1 or TRBD2 (5 bases each). Germline V gives CDR1 DFQATT, CDR2 SNEGSKA (reference sequence). Deletions cut 4 bases from V and 0 bases from J, with 13 bases between. The CDR3 totals 15 residues. CDR3 DNA sequence: TGCAGTGCTATTGGGACGGGGCTAGCCAAAAACATTCAGTACTTC. Protein product: CSAIGTGLAKNIQYF.